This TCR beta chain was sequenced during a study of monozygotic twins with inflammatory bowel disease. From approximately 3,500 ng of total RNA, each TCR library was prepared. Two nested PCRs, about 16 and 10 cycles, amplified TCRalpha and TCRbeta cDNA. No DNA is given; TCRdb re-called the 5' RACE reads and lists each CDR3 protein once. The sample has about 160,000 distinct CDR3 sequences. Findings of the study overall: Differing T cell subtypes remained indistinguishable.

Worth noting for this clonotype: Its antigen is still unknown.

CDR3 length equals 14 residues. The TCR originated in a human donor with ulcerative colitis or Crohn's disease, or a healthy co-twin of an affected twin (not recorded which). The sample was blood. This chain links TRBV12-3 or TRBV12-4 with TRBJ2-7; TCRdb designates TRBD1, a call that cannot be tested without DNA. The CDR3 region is CASSRTGFLYEQYF.